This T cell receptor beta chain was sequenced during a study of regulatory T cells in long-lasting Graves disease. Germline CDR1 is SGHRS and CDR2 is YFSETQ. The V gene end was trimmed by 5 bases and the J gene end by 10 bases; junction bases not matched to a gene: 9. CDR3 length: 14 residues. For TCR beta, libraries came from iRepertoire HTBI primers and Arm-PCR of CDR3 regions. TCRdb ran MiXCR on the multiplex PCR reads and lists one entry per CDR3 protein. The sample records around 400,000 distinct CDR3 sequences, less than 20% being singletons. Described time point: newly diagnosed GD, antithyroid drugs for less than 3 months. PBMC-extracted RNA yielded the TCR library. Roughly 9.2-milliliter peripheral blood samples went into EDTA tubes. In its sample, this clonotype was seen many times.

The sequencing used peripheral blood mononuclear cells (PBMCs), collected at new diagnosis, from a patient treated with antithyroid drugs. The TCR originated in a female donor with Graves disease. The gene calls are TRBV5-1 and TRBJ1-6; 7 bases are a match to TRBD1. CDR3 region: CASRLAAGGSPLHF. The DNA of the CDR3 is TGCGCCAGCAGGCTGGCGGCAGGGGGATCACCCCTCCACTTT. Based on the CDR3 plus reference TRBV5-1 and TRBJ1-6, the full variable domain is KAGVTQTPRYLIKTRGQQVTLSCSPISGHRSVSWYQQTPGQGLQFLFEYFSETQRNKGNFPGRFSGRQFSNSRSEMNVSTLELGDSALYLCASRLAAGGSPLHFGNGTRLTVT.